This T cell receptor (beta chain) is from a study of CD8+ T cells in alopecia areata. Study background: Severity was scored as percentage of affected scalp area in treated patients.

Treatment noted: oral pan-JAK inhibitor, 5-10 mg twice daily. Sorting from PBMCs produced CD4+ and CD8+ T cells. With respect to this clone: The target antigen is unknown.

The authors extracted RNA and reverse transcribed it into cDNA as the sequencing template. Sequenced by immunoSEQ multiplex PCR; TCRdb stores in-frame clones only, minus some. The table records 35,000 to 50,000 clones, approximately 92% of them present only once. Study-level points and caveats: Higher clonality than in normal scalp was seen in lesional scalp, especially alopecia totalis/universalis.

CDR1 is LNHDA, CDR2 SQIVND, per germline (reference sequence). CDR3 size: 14 residues. V lost 5 bases, J lost 6 bases, and 6 bases stayed unmatched. The chain joins TRBV19 to TRBJ2-1; 8 nucleotides agree with TRBD1. The source is a human donor with alopecia areata. The starting material was CD8+ T cells sorted from blood, obtained at week 24, from a patient treated with tofacitinib. As DNA, the CDR3 is TGTGCCAGTAGTGTACAGGGGGGCGTCAATGAGCAGTTCTTC. Its translation is CASSVQGGVNEQFF.